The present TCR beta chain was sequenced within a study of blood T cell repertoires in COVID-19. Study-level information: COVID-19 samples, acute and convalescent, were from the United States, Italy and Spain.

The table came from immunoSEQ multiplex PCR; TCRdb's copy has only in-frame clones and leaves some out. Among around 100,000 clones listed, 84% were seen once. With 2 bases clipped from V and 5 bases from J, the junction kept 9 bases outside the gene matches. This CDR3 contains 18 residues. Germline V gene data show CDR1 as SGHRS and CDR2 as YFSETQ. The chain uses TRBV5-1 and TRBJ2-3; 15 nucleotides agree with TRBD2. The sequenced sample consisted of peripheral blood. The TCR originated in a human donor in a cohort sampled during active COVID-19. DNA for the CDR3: TGCGCCAGCAGCTTAGGACTAGCGGGGGGGCCCGAGGTAGATACGCAGTATTTT. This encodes CASSLGLAGGPEVDTQYF.